This TCR beta chain was identified during a study of post-analysis software for immune sequencing data. Study as a whole: Disease courses included relapsing-remitting, secondary progressive and progressive-relapsing multiple sclerosis.

Study conclusions and caveats: Clustering by F measure revealed strong co-clustering among samples prepared together in one batch. In patients, TRBV5-6, TRBV5-1 and TRBV20-1 belonged to five or six TRBV segments found more frequently than in controls. When compared against controls, multiple sclerosis patients showed significantly lower normalized Chao1 diversity.

Built from TCR beta cDNA, the libraries had unique molecular identifiers in them. A population of 1 to 10 million T cells gave rise to roughly 0.5 million cDNA molecules. TCRdb ran MiXCR on the PCR reads and lists one entry per CDR3 protein. This table holds fewer than 850,000 distinct CDR3 sequences, about 45% found once. About this clonotype itself: Antigen: not known.

The CDR3 totals 13 residues. Per germline, CDR1 SEHNR and CDR2 FQNEAQ (reference sequence). Unmatched junction bases numbered 4, after V lost 5 bases and J lost 4 bases. The chain uses TRBV7-9 and TRBJ1-2; 7 bases fit TRBD1. The source material was blood. This TCR derives from a girl aged 10 to 17 with multiple sclerosis. The CDR3 DNA reads as TGTGCCAGCAGCGGGGGACAGCTCTATGGCTACACCTTC. As protein: CASSGGQLYGYTF.